Detailed here is one TCR beta chain. Its target is unknown. The time point: cycle 4 day 1 (C4D1), after less than seven weeks of nivolumab. All trial patients relapsed after autologous stem cell transplantation. These data belong to a study of PD-1 blockade in classical Hodgkin lymphoma. The study, taken as a whole, reports: CD4+ TCR diversity, unlike CD8+, rose significantly by C4D1.

The CDR3 runs 16 residues. This table comes from immunoSEQ multiplex PCR, and its TCRdb copy is limited to in-frame clones, with some not included. The sample lists tens of thousands of clones; approximately 90% were seen once. The V gene is TRBV12-1, the J gene TRBJ2-1; the table's D call TRBD2 went unverified against the DNA. TRBV12-1 is designated a pseudogene. Sequenced material: peripheral blood mononuclear cells (PBMCs), taken before the fourth cycle of nivolumab. This TCR was recovered from a human donor with classical Hodgkin lymphoma. The CDR3 loop reads CASSFAGGGAGNEQFF. The CDR3 DNA reads as TGTGCCAGCAGCTTTGCGGGCGGGGGGGCAGGCAATGAGCAGTTCTTC.